The 13 T cell receptor beta chains presented below share a single source sample, sequenced in a study of beta chain features in type 1 diabetes. Reverse transcription of all isolated RNA meant that expressed TCRB transcripts were sequenced. The protocol was immunoSEQ multiplex PCR, while the TCRdb copy is restricted to in-frame clones and leaves out a portion. The data contain about 110,000 clones, approximately 37% of them singletons. The specimen was stem cell memory CD4+ T cells from blood. The receptors come from a woman aged 18-35 years in good health.

This rearrangement joins TRBV19 to TRBJ2-1, with D possibly TRBD2 on 5 matching bases. Per germline, CDR1 LNHDA and CDR2 SQIVND (reference sequence). CDR3 length equals 12 residues. Trimming shortened V by 4 bases and J by 9 bases, and 10 bases separated the two germline ends. Here the CDR3 reads CASSRTRSEQFF. DNA for the CDR3: TGTGCCAGTAGTAGAACTAGGAGTGAGCAGTTCTTC.

This clone has more than one count but fewer than ten. V usage is TRBV7-8 and J usage is TRBJ2-7; D unresolved. The CDR3 extends over 13 amino acids. The germline gives CDR1 SGHVS, CDR2 FQNEAQ. The V and J ends lost 1 base and 5 bases respectively, with 9 bases between them. CDR3 sequence reads: CASSLGPVNEQYF. CDR3 DNA: TGTGCCAGCAGCTTAGGGCCCGTAAACGAGCAGTACTTC. Combining the CDR3 with reference TRBV7-8 and TRBJ2-7 gives the whole variable domain GAGVSQSPRYKVAKRGQDVALRCDPISGHVSLFWYQQALGQGPEFLTYFQNEAQLDKSGLPSDRFFAERPEGSVSTLKIQRTQQEDSAVYLCASSLGPVNEQYFGPGTRLTVT.

The chain uses TRBV30 and TRBJ1-3; TRBD1 is a possible D gene (5 bases). Germline V lookup: CDR1 GTSNPN, CDR2 SVGIG (reference sequence). This CDR3 has 13 residues. Trimming left V 2 bases short and J 0 bases short, with 5 bases between. The chain's CDR3 is CAWSRGSGNTIYF. The CDR3 bases are TGTGCCTGGAGTAGGGGCTCTGGAAACACCATATATTTT.

This chain links TRBV29-1 with TRBJ2-1; 16 nucleotides align to TRBD2. Germline CDR1 is SQVTM and CDR2 is ANQGSEA. Losses at the gene ends were 6 bases for V and 15 bases for J; bases not matched to a gene: 11. The CDR3 consists of 14 residues. CDR3 amino acids: CSVTGLAGGPVGFF. The CDR3 bases are TGCAGCGTAACGGGACTAGCGGGAGGGCCCGTTGGGTTCTTC.

The rearrangement uses TRBV9 and TRBJ2-1; the D gene is possibly TRBD2 (5 bases). CDR3 length: 15 residues. Germline values: CDR1 SGDLS, CDR2 YYNGEE. V gave up 0 bases and J gave up 10 bases, with 17 bases separating them. The CDR3 sequence: CASSVELEEVKEQFF. The CDR3 DNA is TGTGCCAGCAGCGTAGAACTAGAAGAAGTCAAGGAGCAGTTCTTC.

The chain recombines TRBV5-1 with TRBJ2-1; possible D gene TRBD1, 5 bases. CDR1 and CDR2 from the germline V gene are SGHRS and YFSETQ. Trimming removed 2 bases at V and 6 bases at J, with 12 bases between. This CDR3 is built from 14 residues. As DNA, the CDR3 is TGCGCCAGCAGCTTAGCCGTAGGGGTCAATGAGCAGTTCTTC. It yields the protein CASSLAVGVNEQFF.

The chain couples TRBV7-9 to TRBJ2-7; 11 positions agree with TRBD2. This CDR3 comprises 15 residues. Germline V gives CDR1 SEHNR, CDR2 FQNEAQ (reference sequence). Germline trimming cut 1 base from V and 2 bases from J; bases unmatched to any gene: 1. CDR3 region: CASSLETSGAYEQYF. The DNA of the CDR3 is TGTGCCAGCAGCTTAGAGACTAGCGGGGCCTACGAGCAGTACTTC.

This clone has only a few counts. The chain carries TRBV19 and TRBJ2-7; a possible D gene is TRBD2 (5 bases). The CDR3 extends over 15 amino acids. With 1 base removed from V and 2 bases from J, the gap between germline ends came to 12 bases. Germline lookup yields CDR1 LNHDA and CDR2 SQIVND (reference sequence). The CDR3: CASSIGGGRAYEQYF. The CDR3, as DNA: TGTGCCAGTAGTATAGGTGGCGGGCGGGCCTACGAGCAGTACTTC.

The CDR3 DNA reads TGTGCCAGCTCTCAAATTTCAGGGGGCGCGTGGGAGACCCAGTACTTC. Encoded protein: CASSQISGGAWETQYF. The chain uses TRBV18 and TRBJ2-5, with TRBD1 matching over 8 bases. J lost 5 bases, V lost 6 bases, and 14 bases had no gene match. The CDR3 loop spans 16 amino acids. The V gene's germline CDR1 is KGHSH and CDR2 LQKENI.

This clone was observed a handful of times. The rearrangement uses TRBV10-3 and TRBJ2-7; D perhaps matches TRBD2 (6 bases). Trimming pared 9 bases from V and 2 bases from J, leaving 17 bases between. This CDR3 is 14 amino acids long. Germline V gene data show CDR1 as ENHRY and CDR2 as SYGVKD. In DNA, the CDR3 is TGTGCCATAAAATCCGGGACTGCGGCCTACGAGCAGTACTTC. Protein sequence: CAIKSGTAAYEQYF.

The chain uses TRBV4-2 and TRBJ2-1; 8 positions agree with TRBD2. J lost 3 bases, V lost 8 bases, and 6 bases had no gene match. The CDR3 spans 14 residues. Germline assignment: CDR1 LGHNA and CDR2 YNFKEQ. CDR3 in amino acids: CASGGSGSYNEQFF. The CDR3 DNA sequence: TGTGCCAGCGGGGGGAGCGGGAGCTACAATGAGCAGTTCTTC.

This clone appeared a few times. The chain carries TRBV5-4 and TRBJ2-1, with D uncertain. In germline, CDR1 is SGHNT, CDR2 YYREEE (reference sequence). V lost 0 bases, J lost 9 bases, and 13 bases lay in between. The CDR3 runs to 14 residues. In DNA form, the CDR3 reads TGTGCCAGCAGCTTGGCCTTGATTTCGGGTGAGCAGTTCTTC. It encodes CASSLALISGEQFF.

This clone was counted between two and nine times. This chain connects TRBV6-1 to TRBJ2-5, with TRBD2 matching 9 bases. Trimming cost V 0 bases and J 3 bases; bases outside gene matches: 8. The CDR3 is 17 amino acids. Per germline, CDR1 MNHNS and CDR2 SASEGT. For the CDR3, the DNA is TGTGCCAGCAGTGAAGCGGCGGCTAGCGGGAAGGAAGAGACCCAGTACTTC. The encoded protein is CASSEAAASGKEETQYF.